This T cell receptor beta chain derives from a study of T cell repertoires in cytomegalovirus infection. This clonotype was seen ten or more times. Each CDR3 protein is one row after TCRdb ran MiXCR on the reads. This sample has about 200,000 distinct CDR3 sequences, with roughly 9% found just once. The CDR3 is made up of 14 amino acids. The V gene end was trimmed by 4 bases and the J gene end by 2 bases; junction bases not matched to a gene: 2. Germline values: CDR1 SGHTA, CDR2 FQGNSA. The chain carries TRBV7-2 and TRBJ2-1, with TRBD2 identical over 7 bases. The sequence was obtained from a human donor in good health (CMV status not recorded). Some clones in this sample may be carry-over from other donors' samples. The sequenced sample consisted of PBMCs. The CDR3 loop reads CASSSGTTYNEQFF. The CDR3 bases are TGTGCCAGCAGCTCCGGGACTACCTACAATGAGCAGTTCTTC.